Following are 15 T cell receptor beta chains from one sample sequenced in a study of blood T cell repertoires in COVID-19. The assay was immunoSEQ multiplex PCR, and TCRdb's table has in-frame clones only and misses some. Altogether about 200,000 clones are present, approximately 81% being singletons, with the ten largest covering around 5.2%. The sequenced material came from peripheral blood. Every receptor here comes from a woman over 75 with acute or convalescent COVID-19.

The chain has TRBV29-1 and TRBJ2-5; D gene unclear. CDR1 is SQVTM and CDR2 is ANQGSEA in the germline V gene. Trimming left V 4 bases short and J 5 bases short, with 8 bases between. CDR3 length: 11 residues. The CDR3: CSVGHLETQYF. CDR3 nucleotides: TGCAGCGTTGGACATTTGGAGACCCAGTACTTC.

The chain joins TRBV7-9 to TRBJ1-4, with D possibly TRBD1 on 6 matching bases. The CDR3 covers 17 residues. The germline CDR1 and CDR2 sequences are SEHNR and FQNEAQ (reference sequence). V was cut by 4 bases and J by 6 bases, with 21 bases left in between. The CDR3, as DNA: TGTGCCAGCAGCTCCCGACAGGTCGGGGCTACTGATGAAAAACTGTTTTTT. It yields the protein CASSSRQVGATDEKLFF.

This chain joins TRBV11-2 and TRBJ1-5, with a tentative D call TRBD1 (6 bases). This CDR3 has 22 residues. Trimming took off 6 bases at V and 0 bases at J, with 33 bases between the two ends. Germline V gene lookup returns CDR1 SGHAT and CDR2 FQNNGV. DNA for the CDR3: TGTGCCAGCAGTACCCCCCGGGGTATTGAAGGGGGTTGGACACCTAGCAATCAGCCCCAGCATTTT. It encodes CASSTPRGIEGGWTPSNQPQHF. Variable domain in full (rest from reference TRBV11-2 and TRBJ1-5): EAGVAQSPRYKIIEKRQSVAFWCNPISGHATLYWYQQILGQGPKLLIQFQNNGVVDDSQLPKDRFSAERLKGVDSTLKIQPAKLEDSAVYLCASSTPRGIEGGWTPSNQPQHFGDGTRLSIL.

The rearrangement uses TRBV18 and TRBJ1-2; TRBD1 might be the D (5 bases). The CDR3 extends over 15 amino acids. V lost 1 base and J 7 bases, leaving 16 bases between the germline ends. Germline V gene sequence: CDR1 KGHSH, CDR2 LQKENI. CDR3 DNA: TGTGCCAGCTCACCACTCGACCAGGGAACAGCTGGCTACACCTTC. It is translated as CASSPLDQGTAGYTF.

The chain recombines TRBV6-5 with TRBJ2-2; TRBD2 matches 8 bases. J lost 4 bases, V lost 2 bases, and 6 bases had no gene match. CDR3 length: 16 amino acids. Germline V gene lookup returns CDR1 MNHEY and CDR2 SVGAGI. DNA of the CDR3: TGTGCCAGCAGTTACGGACTAGCCGACGCCACCGGGGAGCTGTTTTTT. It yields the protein CASSYGLADATGELFF.

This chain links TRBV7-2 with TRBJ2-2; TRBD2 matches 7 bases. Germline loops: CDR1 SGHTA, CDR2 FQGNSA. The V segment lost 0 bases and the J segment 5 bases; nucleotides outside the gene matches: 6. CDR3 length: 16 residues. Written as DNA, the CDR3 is TGTGCCAGCAGCTTAGCCCCTTCGGGGGGAACCGGGGAGCTGTTTTTT. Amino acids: CASSLAPSGGTGELFF. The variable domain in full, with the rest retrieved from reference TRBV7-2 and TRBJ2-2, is GAGVSQSPSNKVTEKGKDVELRCDPISGHTALYWYRQSLGQGLEFLIYFQGNSAPDKSGLPSDRFSAERTGGSVSTLTIQRTQQEDSAVYLCASSLAPSGGTGELFFGEGSRLTVL.

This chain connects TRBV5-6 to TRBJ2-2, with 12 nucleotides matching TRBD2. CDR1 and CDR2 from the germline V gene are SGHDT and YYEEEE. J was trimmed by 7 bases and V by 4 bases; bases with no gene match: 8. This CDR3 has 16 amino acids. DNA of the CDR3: TGTGCCAGCAGCGGGGGACTAGCGGGTGGAGACGGGGAGCTGTTTTTT. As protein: CASSGGLAGGDGELFF.

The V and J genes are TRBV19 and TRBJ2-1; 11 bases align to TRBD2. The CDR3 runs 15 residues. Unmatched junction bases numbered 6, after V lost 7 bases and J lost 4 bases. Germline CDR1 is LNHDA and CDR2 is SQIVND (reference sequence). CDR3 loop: CASTPTSGKYNEQFF. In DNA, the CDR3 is TGTGCCAGTACTCCGACTAGCGGGAAGTACAATGAGCAGTTCTTC.

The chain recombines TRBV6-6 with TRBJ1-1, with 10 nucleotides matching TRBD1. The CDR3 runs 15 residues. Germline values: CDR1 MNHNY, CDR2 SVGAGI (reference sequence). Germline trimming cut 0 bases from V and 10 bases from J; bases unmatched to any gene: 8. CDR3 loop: CASSYSGQGLAGAFF. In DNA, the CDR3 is TGTGCCAGCAGTTACTCGGGACAGGGGCTGGCAGGAGCTTTCTTT.

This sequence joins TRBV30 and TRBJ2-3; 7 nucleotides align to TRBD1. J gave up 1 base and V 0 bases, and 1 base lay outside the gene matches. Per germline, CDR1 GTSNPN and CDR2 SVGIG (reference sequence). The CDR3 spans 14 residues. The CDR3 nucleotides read TGTGCCTGGAGTGTAAGGGGGCGCACAGATACGCAGTATTTT. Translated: CAWSVRGRTDTQYF.

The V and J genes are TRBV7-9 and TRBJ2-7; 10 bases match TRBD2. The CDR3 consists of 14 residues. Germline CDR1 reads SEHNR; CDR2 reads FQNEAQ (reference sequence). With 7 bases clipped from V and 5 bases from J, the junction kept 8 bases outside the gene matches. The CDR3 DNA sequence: TGTGCCAGCATCCCTAGCGGGAGTAGTGACGAGCAGTACTTC. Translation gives CASIPSGSSDEQYF. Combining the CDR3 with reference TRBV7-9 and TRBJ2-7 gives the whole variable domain DTGVSQNPRHKITKRGQNVTFRCDPISEHNRLYWYRQTLGQGPEFLTYFQNEAQLEKSRLLSDRFSAERPKGSFSTLEIQRTEQGDSAMYLCASIPSGSSDEQYFGPGTRLTVT.

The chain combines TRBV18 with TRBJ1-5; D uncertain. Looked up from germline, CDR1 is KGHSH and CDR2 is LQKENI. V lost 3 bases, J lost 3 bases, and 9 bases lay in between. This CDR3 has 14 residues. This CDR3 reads CASSPSDTNQPQHF. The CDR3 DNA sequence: TGTGCCAGCTCACCTTCAGATACCAATCAGCCCCAGCATTTT.

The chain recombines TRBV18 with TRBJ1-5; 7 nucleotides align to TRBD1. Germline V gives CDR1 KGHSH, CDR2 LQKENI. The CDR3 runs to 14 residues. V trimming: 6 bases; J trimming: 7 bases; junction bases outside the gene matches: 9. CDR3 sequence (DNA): TGTGCCAGCTCCTACGGGGACAGTGGCCAGCCCCAGCATTTT. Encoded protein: CASSYGDSGQPQHF.

The chain's CDR3 is CASSTPPGTGEQFF. The CDR3, as DNA: TGTGCCAGTAGTACCCCCCCGGGGACAGGGGAGCAGTTCTTC. This chain connects TRBV19 to TRBJ2-1; TRBD1 matches 9 bases. CDR1 and CDR2 from the germline V gene are LNHDA and SQIVND (reference sequence). CDR3 length equals 14 residues. The V gene end was trimmed by 4 bases and the J gene end by 10 bases; junction bases not matched to a gene: 8.

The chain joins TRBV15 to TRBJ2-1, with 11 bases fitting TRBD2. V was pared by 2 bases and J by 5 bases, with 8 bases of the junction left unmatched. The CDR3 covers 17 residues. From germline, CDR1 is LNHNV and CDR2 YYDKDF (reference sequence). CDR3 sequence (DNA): TGTGCCACCAGCAGATTAATAGCGGGAGGGCCTGACAATGAGCAGTTCTTC. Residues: CATSRLIAGGPDNEQFF.